Each of the 26 T cell receptor beta chains below was sequenced from the same sample in a study of technical replicates of blood from several donors (dated by TCRdb to about 2017). Receptor amplification or capture employed the immunoSEQ multiplex PCR assay. Held by TCRdb, this immuneACCESS table contains in-frame sequences only and omits some clones. Under half of the omission traces to an unresolved V gene where checked; the cause of the rest is unknown. A total of about 80,000 clones appear in this sample, roughly 94% of them only once. The ten largest clones add up to about 0.39% of the sample. Sequenced input: T cells isolated from PBMCs. All receptors come from a human donor in good health.

The J gene is TRBJ2-7, the V gene TRBV18; 10 positions match TRBD2. Germline V gene lookup returns CDR1 KGHSH and CDR2 LQKENI. With 3 bases clipped from V and 2 bases from J, the junction kept 4 bases outside the gene matches. The CDR3 has 15 amino acids. The CDR3, as DNA: TGTGCCAGCTCACCCGGGACTAGCGTAACCTACGAGCAGTACTTC. It translates to CASSPGTSVTYEQYF.

This chain's CDR3 is CASSPTGGTDTQYF. CDR3 coding DNA: TGTGCCAGCAGCCCGACGGGAGGCACAGATACGCAGTATTTT. The chain uses TRBV14 and TRBJ2-3, with a tentative D call TRBD2 (6 bases). The CDR3 spans 14 residues. The germline V gene has CDR1 SGHDN and CDR2 FVKESK. V was pared by 4 bases and J by 1 base, with 9 bases between.

This chain links TRBV5-1 with TRBJ2-7; no clear D gene. Germline loops: CDR1 SGHRS, CDR2 YFSETQ. CDR3 length: 14 residues. V lost 1 base, J lost 2 bases, and 10 bases lay in between. The chain's CDR3 is CASSLSTSTYEQYF. In nucleotides, the CDR3 is TGCGCCAGCAGCTTGTCAACATCCACCTACGAGCAGTACTTC.

This clone has a handful of counts. V gene TRBV19 combines with J gene TRBJ2-7; 7 bases line up with TRBD1. CDR3 length: 13 residues. The germline gives CDR1 LNHDA, CDR2 SQIVND (reference sequence). V lost 8 bases and J lost 2; bases outside the gene matches: 6. CDR3 sequence reads: CASGRQGAYEQYF. The CDR3 bases are TGTGCCAGTGGCAGACAGGGCGCCTACGAGCAGTACTTC. Full variable domain (rest looked up from reference TRBV19 and TRBJ2-7): DGGITQSPKYLFRKEGQNVTLSCEQNLNHDAMYWYRQDPGQGLRLIYYSQIVNDFQKGDIAEGYSVSREKKESFPLTVTSAQKNPTAFYLCASGRQGAYEQYFGPGTRLTVT.

This sequence joins TRBV5-6 and TRBJ2-7; no clear D gene. V dropped 2 bases and J dropped 3 bases, with 15 bases sitting between them. Germline lookup yields CDR1 SGHDT and CDR2 YYEEEE. The CDR3 covers 15 residues. The CDR3 DNA reads as TGTGCCAGCAGCTTCGCCGGGTCGAAGAGCTACGAGCAGTACTTC. Its translation: CASSFAGSKSYEQYF. The whole variable domain, remainder taken from reference TRBV5-6 and TRBJ2-7, is DAGVTQSPTHLIKTRGQQVTLRCSPKSGHDTVSWYQQALGQGPQFIFQYYEEEERQRGNFPDRFSGHQFPNYSSELNVNALLLGDSALYLCASSFAGSKSYEQYFGPGTRLTVT.

This rearrangement joins TRBV11-2 to TRBJ2-7, with D uncertain. Per germline, CDR1 SGHAT and CDR2 FQNNGV. V was cut by 0 bases and J by 0 bases, with 15 bases left in between. This CDR3 region has 17 residues. CDR3 coding DNA: TGTGCCAGCAGCTTAGAGCTTTGGCCGAGGAGCTCCTACGAGCAGTACTTC. Translated: CASSLELWPRSSYEQYF.

The rearrangement uses TRBV11-1 and TRBJ2-1; TRBD2 might be the D (6 bases). Germline V CDR1 and CDR2: SGHAT, FQDESV (reference sequence). The CDR3 runs to 13 residues. V gave up 1 base and J gave up 9 bases, with 10 bases separating them. The CDR3 is CASSLGAGSEQFF. Here the CDR3 DNA reads TGTGCCAGCAGCTTAGGTGCGGGGTCTGAGCAGTTCTTC.

J is TRBJ1-3 and V is TRBV4-1; D gene unclear. Per germline, CDR1 MGHRA and CDR2 YSYEKL. V was clipped by 3 bases and J by 1 base, with 10 bases between them. CDR3 length: 15 residues. The CDR3 sequence: CASSQLQFSGNTIYF. The CDR3, as DNA: TGCGCCAGCAGCCAGCTACAGTTTTCTGGAAACACCATATATTTT.

The chain recombines TRBV14 with TRBJ2-7; unclear D gene. CDR1 SGHDN and CDR2 FVKESK come from the germline V gene. The CDR3 contains 15 residues. V was trimmed by 4 bases and J by 0 bases, leaving 13 bases between them. CDR3 nucleotide sequence: TGTGCCAGCAGCCCTCGGGTGAGCAGCTCCTACGAGCAGTACTTC. Translation: CASSPRVSSSYEQYF.

J is TRBJ2-1 and V is TRBV6-1, with TRBD2 matching 9 bases. CDR3 length: 17 amino acids. Germline assignment: CDR1 MNHNS and CDR2 SASEGT. V shed 2 bases, J shed 6 bases, and the junction held 11 bases outside the gene matches. CDR3 bases: TGTGCCAGCAGTGAACTCCCAGGGACTAGCAGTTTCAATGAGCAGTTCTTC. Encoded protein: CASSELPGTSSFNEQFF.

This clone showed up just once. The chain couples TRBV7-2 to TRBJ1-5; 9 nucleotides align to TRBD1. V lost 7 bases, J lost 2 bases, and 9 bases stayed unmatched. Germline V CDR1 and CDR2: SGHTA, FQGNSA. The CDR3 is 16 amino acids. The CDR3: CASTADRGLGNQPQHF. CDR3 DNA: TGTGCCAGCACCGCAGACAGGGGGTTAGGCAATCAGCCCCAGCATTTT.

This sequence joins TRBV5-4 and TRBJ1-2; the match to TRBD1 covers 9 bases. The junction had 20 bases not matched to a gene; V was cut back by 4 bases and J by 4 bases. Germline CDR1 SGHNT, CDR2 YYREEE (reference sequence). This CDR3 has 19 residues. CDR3 bases: TGTGCCAGCAGCCTACCCCCCGGACAGGGGCCCTCGAGTTCCTATGGCTACACCTTC. Translated, it gives CASSLPPGQGPSSSYGYTF.

The V and J genes are TRBV7-9 and TRBJ2-7; TRBD2 agrees at 8 bases. CDR1 is SEHNR and CDR2 is FQNEAQ in the germline V gene (reference sequence). The V and J ends lost 5 bases and 6 bases, in that order; junction bases with no gene match: 6. The CDR3 runs 13 residues. The CDR3 DNA is TGTGCCAGCAGCCGAGGAACTAGCGGCGAGCAGTACTTC. Translating it yields CASSRGTSGEQYF. The full variable domain, rest sourced from reference TRBV7-9 and TRBJ2-7, is DTGVSQNPRHKITKRGQNVTFRCDPISEHNRLYWYRQTLGQGPEFLTYFQNEAQLEKSRLLSDRFSAERPKGSFSTLEIQRTEQGDSAMYLCASSRGTSGEQYFGPGTRLTVT.

The chain links TRBV13 to TRBJ2-7; D unclear. The CDR3 is made up of 14 amino acids. From germline, CDR1 is PRHDT and CDR2 FYEKMQ (reference sequence). V lost 0 bases, J lost 2 bases, and 8 bases lay in between. CDR3 nucleotides: TGTGCCAGCAGCTTAGGCCCGGTAACCTACGAGCAGTACTTC. Its translation is CASSLGPVTYEQYF.

V usage is TRBV6-5 and J usage is TRBJ1-1; D remains ambiguous. The CDR3 loop spans 13 amino acids. The germline gives CDR1 MNHEY, CDR2 SVGAGI. V lost 8 bases and J lost 5, with 15 bases in between. CDR3 protein: CASRRMGGTEAFF. In DNA, the CDR3 is TGTGCCAGCCGACGAATGGGCGGGACTGAAGCTTTCTTT.

This sequence joins TRBV11-2 and TRBJ2-7; perhaps TRBD1 as D (6 bases). There are 13 residues in the CDR3. V shed 2 bases and J shed 1 base, with 6 bases lying between them. Germline assignment: CDR1 SGHAT and CDR2 FQNNGV. The CDR3 protein is CASSLQGSYEQYF. DNA of the CDR3: TGTGCCAGCAGCTTACAGGGGTCCTACGAGCAGTACTTC.

The rearrangement joins TRBV5-6 to TRBJ1-3; D perhaps matches TRBD1 (6 bases). CDR1 and CDR2 (germline): SGHDT, YYEEEE. V was cut by 2 bases and J by 0 bases, with 9 bases left in between. The CDR3 is made up of 15 amino acids. As DNA, the CDR3 is TGTGCCAGCAGCTTCGACAGGAGCTCTGGAAACACCATATATTTT. Residues: CASSFDRSSGNTIYF.

The J gene is TRBJ2-3, the V gene TRBV27; TRBD2 agrees at 10 bases. The CDR3 has 15 amino acids. Trimming removed 4 bases from V and 4 bases from J; junction bases left unmatched: 5. CDR1 MNHEY and CDR2 SMNVEV come from the germline V gene (reference sequence). Written as DNA, the CDR3 is TGTGCCAGCAGTTGGTTAGCGGGAGGTGCAGATACGCAGTATTTT. Its protein is CASSWLAGGADTQYF.

The chain links TRBV28 to TRBJ2-4; 7 bases align to TRBD2. The germline V gene encodes CDR1 MDHEN and CDR2 SYDVKM. V was pared by 6 bases and J by 1 base, with 3 bases of the junction left unmatched. This CDR3 contains 14 residues. This CDR3 is CASRELAAKNIQYF. CDR3 DNA: TGTGCCAGCAGGGAACTAGCGGCCAAAAACATTCAGTACTTC.

The chain has TRBV7-9 and TRBJ2-2, with 8 bases fitting TRBD1. From germline, CDR1 is SEHNR and CDR2 FQNEAQ (reference sequence). There are 19 residues in the CDR3. V lost 4 bases to trimming and J lost 3 bases; unmatched junction nucleotides: 16. The CDR3 sequence: CASSSPIDLRGLDTGELFF. As DNA, the CDR3 is TGTGCCAGCAGCTCTCCTATAGACCTCAGGGGGCTGGACACCGGGGAGCTGTTTTTT.

The chain joins TRBV7-2 to TRBJ2-5; D gene ambiguous. Trimming cost V 0 bases and J 2 bases, with 7 bases left between them. This CDR3 region has 14 residues. Germline V gives CDR1 SGHTA, CDR2 FQGNSA. The CDR3 sequence is CASSLATNQETQYF. The DNA for the CDR3 is TGTGCCAGCAGCTTAGCCACTAATCAAGAGACCCAGTACTTC.

The genes are TRBV5-4 and TRBJ2-1; D gene ambiguous. This CDR3 has 14 amino acids. Germline lookup yields CDR1 SGHNT and CDR2 YYREEE (reference sequence). Trimming took 0 bases from V and 0 from J, leaving 4 bases between them. CDR3 protein: CASSLVSSYNEQFF. CDR3 nucleotides: TGTGCCAGCAGCTTGGTATCCTCCTACAATGAGCAGTTCTTC.

The chain links TRBV28 to TRBJ2-7, with D perhaps TRBD2 (5 bases). CDR3 length equals 14 residues. Looked up from germline, CDR1 is MDHEN and CDR2 is SYDVKM. Deletions cut 6 bases from V and 7 bases from J, with 19 bases between. CDR3 sequence (DNA): TGTGCCAGCAGCCAGAGGCTAATAAGGAGGGAGCAGTACTTC. Translated: CASSQRLIRREQYF.

The rearrangement joins TRBV11-2 to TRBJ2-3; D is possibly TRBD2 (6 bases). This CDR3 is 17 amino acids long. The V gene's germline CDR1 is SGHAT and CDR2 FQNNGV. V was pared by 0 bases and J by 5 bases, with 18 bases between. CDR3 bases: TGTGCCAGCAGCTTAGACCGTATAGCGGCCGGATTAGATACGCAGTATTTT. Protein: CASSLDRIAAGLDTQYF. Filled out from reference TRBV11-2 and TRBJ2-3, the complete variable domain reads EAGVAQSPRYKIIEKRQSVAFWCNPISGHATLYWYQQILGQGPKLLIQFQNNGVVDDSQLPKDRFSAERLKGVDSTLKIQPAKLEDSAVYLCASSLDRIAAGLDTQYFGPGTRLTVL.

This chain uses TRBV27 with TRBJ1-1; the D is unclear. The CDR3 sequence is 13 residues long. The germline gives CDR1 MNHEY, CDR2 SMNVEV (reference sequence). V dropped 6 bases and J dropped 0 bases, with 8 bases sitting between them. The CDR3 protein is CASRTYMNTEAFF. The CDR3 DNA reads TGTGCCAGCAGGACTTACATGAACACTGAAGCTTTCTTT.

The chain links TRBV5-5 to TRBJ1-3; D might be TRBD1 (6 bases). The V end lost 1 base, the J end lost 0 bases, and 8 bases lay between the germline ends. This CDR3 comprises 15 residues. Germline V gives CDR1 SGHKS, CDR2 YYEKEE (reference sequence). The CDR3 here is CASSLWTASGNTIYF. DNA for the CDR3: TGTGCCAGCAGCTTGTGGACAGCCTCTGGAAACACCATATATTTT.